This T cell receptor (beta chain) was documented in a study of cytomegalovirus exposure and HLA in healthy donors. V was trimmed by 6 bases and J by 14 bases, leaving 20 bases between them. This CDR3 contains 14 residues. From germline, CDR1 is MNHEY and CDR2 SMNVEV (reference sequence). The PCR ran on 60 Vbeta and 13 Jbeta primers. Generated by immunoSEQ multiplex PCR, the TCRdb table keeps only in-frame clones and is missing some. The table records about 37,000 clones, roughly 81% of them present only once. The TCR sequence derives from a woman between 35 and 50 years old in good health and CMV-seronegative. The chain recombines TRBV27 with TRBJ1-6, with D perhaps matching TRBD1 (5 bases). The specimen sequenced was PBMCs. CDR3 nucleotide sequence: TGTGCCAGCAGAGGGGCTCTAGGGGTTCGGGCCCTCCACTTT. Protein product: CASRGALGVRALHF.